A selection of T cell receptor beta chains follows, all from one sample in a study of T cell repertoires in cytomegalovirus infection. Their antigens are not known. TCRdb recomputed calls from the reads with MiXCR, one row per CDR3 protein. The sample lists about 130,000 distinct CDR3 sequences; 20% to 30% were seen once. Source material: PBMCs, sequenced either directly or after in vitro stimulation (not recorded which). These receptors originate from a human donor in good health (CMV status not recorded). Some clones in this sample may be carry-over from other donors' samples. The CDR3 runs from the conserved cysteine through the conserved F or W. D genes are given only for firm matches. The listing skips clone size in some rows; elsewhere it reads once, few, many or a size class.

length,J,D,V,size,DNA,CDR3
14,TRBJ2-7,TRBD2,TRBV7-2,many,TGTGCCAGCAGCCCCCGTGGCGGGAGCTACGAGCAGTACTTC,CASSPRGGSYEQYF
16,TRBJ2-7,TRBD1,TRBV12-3/TRBV12-4,many,TGTGCCAGCAGCTCGGGACAGGGAGGATCCTTGGGGGAGCAGTACTTC,CASSSGQGGSLGEQYF
14,TRBJ2-7,TRBD2,TRBV12-3/TRBV12-4,-,TGTGCCAGCAGTTTAGGCGGGAGGGCCTACGAGCAGTACTTC,CASSLGGRAYEQYF
16,TRBJ1-5,TRBD1,TRBV5-5,few,TGTGCCAGCAGCATCGGACAGGTTCTTAGCAATCAGCCCCAGCATTTT,CASSIGQVLSNQPQHF
18,TRBJ2-6,TRBD1,TRBV19,many,TGTGCCAGTAGTATAATGGACAGGGGATTTACCGGGGCCAACGTCCTGACTTTC,CASSIMDRGFTGANVLTF
15,TRBJ2-3,TRBD2,TRBV5-3,few,TGTGCCAGCAGCTTACTAGCGGCCAGCACAGATACGCAGTATTTT,CASSLLAASTDTQYF
11,TRBJ1-2,-,TRBV20-1,-,TGCAGTGCTAGAGATGGTCCCGGCTACACCTTC,CSARDGPGYTF
19,TRBJ2-1,TRBD2,TRBV27,once,TGTGCCAGCAGTTTGGCTAGCGGGCCCGAAAGATCCTCCTACAATGAGCAGTTCTTC,CASSLASGPERSSYNEQFF
15,TRBJ2-1,-,TRBV28,-,TGTGCCAGCAGTAGGGTCCCGAGCTCCTACAATGAGCAGTTCTTC,CASSRVPSSYNEQFF
13,TRBJ2-1,TRBD1,TRBV12-3/TRBV12-4,few,TGTGCCAGCAGTGCGAACTGGGACAGGGGGGGGTTCTTC,CASSANWDRGGFF
15,TRBJ2-3,TRBD2,TRBV12-3/TRBV12-4,-,TGTGCCAGCAGTTTAGGTAGCGGGATCACAGATACGCAGTATTTT,CASSLGSGITDTQYF
14,TRBJ1-1,-,TRBV7-6,-,TGTGCCAGCAGCCATGAGGTGCGCAGCACTGAAGCTTTCTTT,CASSHEVRSTEAFF
18,TRBJ2-3,TRBD2,TRBV7-6,few,TGTGCCAGCAGCTCAACCTTTGGTGCGGGAGGGAGCACAGATACGCAGTATTTT,CASSSTFGAGGSTDTQYF
11,TRBJ2-7,-,TRBV20-1,-,TGCAGTGCTAGAGGCCAGGCAGAGCAGTACTTC,CSARGQAEQYF
14,TRBJ2-5,-,TRBV6-1,few,TGTGCCAGCAGTGATCTGAGGGCCCTCGGGACCCAGTACTTC,CASSDLRALGTQYF
14,TRBJ1-2,-,TRBV12-3/TRBV12-4,-,TGTGCCAGCAGCCAATTTGGACAGCGCTATGGCTACACCTTC,CASSQFGQRYGYTF
14,TRBJ2-2,TRBD2,TRBV20-1,-,TGCAGTGCTACTAGCGGGTGGAACACCGGGGAGCTGTTTTTT,CSATSGWNTGELFF
15,TRBJ1-1,TRBD1,TRBV27,few,TGTGCCAGCAGTCCCGACAGGGGGGGGAACACTGAAGCTTTCTTT,CASSPDRGGNTEAFF
14,TRBJ2-2,-,TRBV19,-,TGTGCCAGTAGTATTAACTGGAACACCGGGGAGCTGTTTTTT,CASSINWNTGELFF
14,TRBJ2-1,TRBD2,TRBV11-3,many,TGTGCCAGCAGCCGGACTAGCGGTTACAATGAGCAGTTCTTC,CASSRTSGYNEQFF
14,TRBJ2-2,-,TRBV4-3,few,TGCGCCAGCAGCCAAGTTCAAGGTTTCGGGGAGCTGTTTTTT,CASSQVQGFGELFF
13,TRBJ2-5,TRBD2,TRBV20-1,-,TGCAGCGCTAGAGGCGCGGGGGAAGAGACCCAGTACTTC,CSARGAGEETQYF
15,TRBJ2-3,TRBD1,TRBV27,few,TGTGCCAGCAGAAATTTCGGGACAGGGGTAGATACGCAGTATTTT,CASRNFGTGVDTQYF
14,TRBJ2-3,TRBD1,TRBV7-2,few,TGTGCCAGCAGCCTGGGACAGTTCACAGATACGCAGTATTTT,CASSLGQFTDTQYF
15,TRBJ2-5,-,TRBV7-2,few,TGTGCCAGCAGCTTAATGAGGGGTCCACAAGAGACCCAGTACTTC,CASSLMRGPQETQYF
14,TRBJ2-3,-,TRBV28,few,TGTGCCAGCAGTAAACCCGGGCGCACAGATACGCAGTATTTT,CASSKPGRTDTQYF
16,TRBJ1-1,TRBD1,TRBV7-2,-,TGTGCCAGCAGCCCGGGACAGCTCAGTAGGAACACTGAAGCTTTCTTT,CASSPGQLSRNTEAFF